A single sample gave rise to the 21 T cell receptor beta chains below, sequenced in a study of OX40 agonist ivuxolimab in advanced cancers. The table came from immunoSEQ multiplex PCR; TCRdb's copy has only in-frame clones and leaves some out. Of roughly 20,000 clones listed, 65% to 85% are singletons. The input for sequencing was CD4+ or CD8+ T cells sorted from blood, taken in a trial of the OX40 agonist ivuxolimab. Every receptor here comes from an adult with an advanced solid tumor such as melanoma, head and neck, liver or kidney cancer.

This clone appeared a single time. V gene TRBV28 combines with J gene TRBJ1-2, with TRBD1 matching over 11 bases. The ends lost 4 bases at V and 4 bases at J; junction bases unmatched: 5. Germline loops: CDR1 MDHEN, CDR2 SYDVKM. The CDR3 runs 15 residues. The CDR3 DNA follows: TGTGCCAGCAGTTCAGGACAGGGGGCCGTCTATGGCTACACCTTC. Translated: CASSSGQGAVYGYTF.

The gene calls are TRBV4-1 and TRBJ2-5; D is ambiguous. Trimming stripped 0 bases from V and 7 bases from J, with 6 bases between. Germline CDR1 reads MGHRA; CDR2 reads YSYEKL. This CDR3 has 12 amino acids. This CDR3 reads CASSQDRRTQYF. CDR3 in DNA: TGCGCCAGCAGCCAAGATAGGAGGACCCAGTACTTC.

The chain recombines TRBV28 with TRBJ2-7; D is undetermined. From germline, CDR1 is MDHEN and CDR2 SYDVKM. V lost 4 bases and J 0 bases, leaving 16 bases between the germline ends. CDR3 size: 16 residues. CDR3 DNA: TGTGCCAGCAGTTCCCAGGACGGTCTGTTCTCCTACGAGCAGTACTTC. Translated, it gives CASSSQDGLFSYEQYF.

The chain carries TRBV10-3 and TRBJ2-3; TRBD2 is a possible D gene (5 bases). The CDR3 extends over 14 amino acids. Germline CDR1 reads ENHRY; CDR2 reads SYGVKD. Trimming took 11 bases from V and 4 from J, leaving 19 bases between them. The CDR3 DNA sequence: TGTGCCTCATCAGGAACGGGAAGGGCAGATACGCAGTATTTT. Translated, it gives CASSGTGRADTQYF.

The rearrangement links TRBV28 to TRBJ2-7; 9 bases fit TRBD2. V was pared by 10 bases and J by 1 base, with 5 bases of the junction left unmatched. Germline values: CDR1 MDHEN, CDR2 SYDVKM. CDR3 length: 13 amino acids. The CDR3 DNA reads as TGTGCCACCTATGCGGGAGGGTCCTACGAGCAGTACTTC. Encoded protein: CATYAGGSYEQYF.

The rearrangement links TRBV10-3 to TRBJ2-3; perhaps TRBD1 as D (5 bases). The CDR3 extends over 13 amino acids. Germline CDR1 and CDR2: ENHRY and SYGVKD. The V end was cut by 7 bases, the J end by 2 bases, with 10 bases between. The CDR3 here is CAITLDTTDTQYF. DNA for the CDR3: TGTGCCATCACCCTGGACACCACAGATACGCAGTATTTT.

The rearrangement joins TRBV28 to TRBJ2-2; tentative D call: TRBD2 (5 bases). Germline V CDR1 and CDR2: MDHEN, SYDVKM. V was clipped by 10 bases and J by 7 bases, with 19 bases between them. This CDR3 comprises 14 residues. CDR3 sequence reads: CAIKGSFEGGELFF. CDR3 nucleotide sequence: TGTGCCATTAAAGGATCCTTTGAGGGCGGGGAGCTGTTTTTT.

The chain carries TRBV2 and TRBJ1-4, with 7 bases fitting TRBD1. Germline-derived CDR1 and CDR2 are SNHLY and FYNNEI. The CDR3 is 14 residues long. V gave up 8 bases and J gave up 2 bases; unmatched junction bases: 5. CDR3 amino acids: CASAPGQTNEKLFF. DNA for the CDR3: TGTGCCAGCGCCCCGGGACAGACTAATGAAAAACTGTTTTTT.

V is TRBV27 and J is TRBJ2-7; 7 nucleotides match TRBD2. V lost 4 bases and J lost 8; bases outside the gene matches: 11. The CDR3 sequence is 14 residues long. Germline V gives CDR1 MNHEY, CDR2 SMNVEV (reference sequence). CDR3 protein: CASSSPAGSIQQYF. The DNA for the CDR3 is TGTGCCAGCAGTTCACCAGCGGGATCTATCCAGCAGTACTTC.

CDR3: CASSFNWGYYEQYF. DNA for the CDR3: TGTGCCAGCAGTTTCAACTGGGGATACTACGAGCAGTACTTC. This chain links TRBV28 with TRBJ2-7, with D unresolved. CDR3 length: 14 residues. V lost 3 bases and J 3 bases, leaving 12 bases between the germline ends. CDR1 MDHEN and CDR2 SYDVKM come from the germline V gene.

This clone has more than one count but fewer than ten. The V gene is TRBV11-3, the J gene TRBJ2-3; D not certain. Trimming pared 5 bases from V and 2 bases from J, leaving 23 bases between. Germline V lookup: CDR1 SGHNT, CDR2 YENEEA. CDR3 length equals 18 residues. The CDR3 is CASSQTYRPPSSTDTQYF. The CDR3 DNA sequence: TGTGCCAGCAGCCAAACCTACCGCCCACCAAGTTCCACAGATACGCAGTATTTT. The whole variable domain, filled in from reference TRBV11-3 and TRBJ2-3, reads EAGVVQSPRYKIIEKKQPVAFWCNPISGHNTLYWYLQNLGQGPELLIRYENEEAVDDSQLPKDRFSAERLKGVDSTLKIQPAELGDSAVYLCASSQTYRPPSSTDTQYFGPGTRLTVL.

The V call is TRBV6-5, the J call TRBJ1-1, with D perhaps matching TRBD1 (6 bases). V was cut by 6 bases and J by 4 bases, with 12 bases left in between. The germline V gene encodes CDR1 MNHEY and CDR2 SVGAGI. The CDR3 loop spans 13 amino acids. CDR3 sequence reads: CASSNREGTEAFF. The CDR3 bases are TGTGCCAGCAGCAACAGGGAGGGCACTGAAGCTTTCTTT.

The chain recombines TRBV18 with TRBJ2-3; D possibly corresponds to TRBD2 (6 bases). The CDR3 has 14 residues. The germline V gene has CDR1 KGHSH and CDR2 LQKENI. Between the trimmed V and J ends, which lost 6 bases and 2 bases, there was a span of 12 bases. In nucleotides, the CDR3 is TGTGCCAGCTCCCTTGGGGGGTACACAGATACGCAGTATTTT. Amino acids: CASSLGGYTDTQYF.

This rearrangement joins TRBV28 to TRBJ2-1; D gene uncertain. The CDR3 has 13 residues. The germline gives CDR1 MDHEN, CDR2 SYDVKM. V gave up 5 bases and J gave up 2 bases, with 7 bases separating them. Written as DNA, the CDR3 is TGTGCCAGCAGTCCAACAGCCTACAATGAGCAGTTCTTC. Amino acid sequence: CASSPTAYNEQFF.

This chain links TRBV19 with TRBJ1-1; 7 bases are shared with TRBD1. This CDR3 is 18 amino acids long. Germline values: CDR1 LNHDA, CDR2 SQIVND (reference sequence). After removal of 3 bases from V and 5 bases from J, the junction contained 18 bases not matched to a gene. CDR3 region: CASSIRRRRQGELTEAFF. CDR3 nucleotide sequence: TGTGCCAGTAGTATCCGACGGAGGAGACAGGGTGAATTAACTGAAGCTTTCTTT.

The chain is built from TRBV5-6 and TRBJ1-2, with 8 bases that match TRBD1. Germline trimming cut 2 bases from V and 4 bases from J; bases unmatched to any gene: 1. This CDR3 region has 13 residues. Germline V gives CDR1 SGHDT, CDR2 YYEEEE. The CDR3 loop reads CASSFDRGYGYTF. In DNA form, the CDR3 reads TGTGCCAGCAGCTTTGACAGGGGCTATGGCTACACCTTC.

The genes are TRBV19 and TRBJ2-1, with 8 positions matching TRBD2. This CDR3 has 14 residues. The trim removed 4 bases at V and 11 bases at J, leaving 10 bases unmatched. CDR1 is LNHDA and CDR2 is SQIVND in the germline V gene (reference sequence). CDR3 residues: CASSKPTSGNKQFF. The CDR3 coding sequence is TGTGCCAGTAGTAAACCAACTAGCGGAAACAAGCAGTTCTTC.

The V and J genes are TRBV10-2 and TRBJ2-2; no clear D. V was shortened by 0 bases and J by 6 bases, with 11 bases between the two germline ends. CDR1 is WSHSY, CDR2 SAAADI, per germline. The CDR3 loop spans 15 amino acids. CDR3 nucleotides: TGCGCCAGCAGTGAGTCGACTCTGGGTGCCGGGGAGCTGTTTTTT. Amino acid sequence: CASSESTLGAGELFF.

The J gene is TRBJ1-2, the V gene TRBV28; TRBD1 might be the D (5 bases). Trimming shortened V by 7 bases and J by 4 bases, and 19 bases separated the two germline ends. The germline gives CDR1 MDHEN, CDR2 SYDVKM. This CDR3 spans 15 amino acids. In DNA form, the CDR3 reads TGTGCCAGCACCCCCCGACTCCAGGGAGTCTATGGCTACACCTTC. Residues: CASTPRLQGVYGYTF.

The chain employs TRBV29-1 and TRBJ1-2; weak D call: TRBD1 (6 bases). Germline CDR1 reads SQVTM; CDR2 reads ANQGSEA. This CDR3 has 16 amino acids. V shed 0 bases and J shed 3 bases, with 17 bases lying between them. CDR3 bases: TGCAGCGTTGAAGATATAGAGGGGGGCATTCACTATGGCTACACCTTC. It encodes CSVEDIEGGIHYGYTF.

This clone was picked up a small number of times. The J gene is TRBJ1-1, the V gene TRBV5-1; 11 bases align to TRBD1. Germline CDR1 reads SGHRS; CDR2 reads YFSETQ. Unmatched junction bases numbered 5, after V lost 4 bases and J lost 3 bases. The CDR3 extends over 15 amino acids. CDR3 amino acids: CASSPRTGGYTEAFF. The DNA for the CDR3 is TGCGCCAGCAGCCCTCGGACAGGGGGCTACACTGAAGCTTTCTTT.